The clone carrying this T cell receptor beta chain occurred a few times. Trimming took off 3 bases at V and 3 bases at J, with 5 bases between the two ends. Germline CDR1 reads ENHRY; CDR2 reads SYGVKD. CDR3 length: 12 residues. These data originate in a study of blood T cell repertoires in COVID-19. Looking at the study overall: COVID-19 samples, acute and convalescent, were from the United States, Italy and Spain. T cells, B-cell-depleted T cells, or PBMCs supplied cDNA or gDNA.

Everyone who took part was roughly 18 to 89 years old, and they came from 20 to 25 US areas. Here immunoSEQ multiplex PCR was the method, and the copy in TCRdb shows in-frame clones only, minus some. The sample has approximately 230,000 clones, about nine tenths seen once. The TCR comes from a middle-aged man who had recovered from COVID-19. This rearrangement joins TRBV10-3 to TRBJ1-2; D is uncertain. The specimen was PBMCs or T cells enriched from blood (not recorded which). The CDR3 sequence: CAISDGYYGYTF. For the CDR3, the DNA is TGTGCCATCAGTGACGGTTACTATGGCTACACCTTC.